This TCR beta chain was recorded in a study of T cell responses to AZD1222 COVID-19 vaccine. Study observations and caveats: The number of AZD1222 recipients seropositive at baseline was only 6 or 7.

The CDR3 sequence is 20 residues long. Germline trimming cut 0 bases from V and 3 bases from J; bases unmatched to any gene: 15. In germline, CDR1 is SGHVS, CDR2 FNYEAQ. Comment on this clone: What it binds is not known.

Sequencing used immunoSEQ multiplex PCR; TCRdb keeps in-frame clones, though not all of them. The profile shows approximately 6,100 clones, 87% of them singletons. The sequencing here drew on peripheral blood, taken 28 days after the second AZD1222 dose. This receptor was obtained from an adult who received the AZD1222 COVID-19 vaccine. The rearrangement uses TRBV7-6 and TRBJ2-2; 8 bases agree with TRBD2. The CDR3 loop reads CASSLASAGVGSEDTGELFF. Here the CDR3 DNA reads TGTGCCAGCAGCTTAGCTTCAGCGGGAGTAGGGTCGGAGGACACCGGGGAGCTGTTTTTT.